The 18 T cell receptor beta chains listed next were all sequenced from one sample in a study of blood T cell repertoires in COVID-19. The assay was immunoSEQ multiplex PCR, and TCRdb's table has in-frame clones only and misses some. The data hold 200,000 to 250,000 clones, with 87% observed a single time. Sequenced: peripheral blood. The receptors derive from a middle-aged man with active or convalescent COVID-19.

The CDR3 is CASSQAETSAQETQYF. In DNA form, the CDR3 reads TGCGCCAGCAGCCAAGCGGAGACTAGCGCACAAGAGACCCAGTACTTC. The chain carries TRBV4-1 and TRBJ2-5; 8 bases align to TRBD2. V was clipped by 1 base and J by 2 bases; unmatched bases: 6. This CDR3 is 16 amino acids long. Germline CDR1 is MGHRA and CDR2 is YSYEKL.

V gene TRBV9 combines with J gene TRBJ2-6; 9 bases fit TRBD2. From germline, CDR1 is SGDLS and CDR2 YYNGEE. CDR3 length: 19 amino acids. The V segment lost 0 bases and the J segment 3 bases; nucleotides outside the gene matches: 10. The CDR3 loop reads CASSVVTARGGFGANVLTF. CDR3 nucleotides: TGTGCCAGCAGCGTAGTTACGGCGCGGGGGGGCTTTGGGGCCAACGTCCTGACTTTC. Using reference TRBV9 and TRBJ2-6 for the parts outside the CDR3, the full variable domain is DSGVTQTPKHLITATGQRVTLRCSPRSGDLSVYWYQQSLDQGLQFLIQYYNGEERAKGNILERFSAQQFPDLHSELNLSSLELGDSALYFCASSVVTARGGFGANVLTFGAGSRLTVL.

This clone showed up just once. This chain connects TRBV6-5 to TRBJ2-1; TRBD2 aligns across 8 bases. Germline CDR1 and CDR2: MNHEY and SVGAGI. The CDR3 contains 15 residues. The V gene end was trimmed by 6 bases and the J gene end by 4 bases; junction bases not matched to a gene: 8. The CDR3 bases are TGTGCCAGCAGGGAGGGGCGGGGGGAGTACAATGAGCAGTTCTTC. Protein product: CASREGRGEYNEQFF.

The chain employs TRBV28 and TRBJ1-1; D remains ambiguous. V lost 2 bases, J lost 1 base, and 8 bases lay in between. Germline assignment: CDR1 MDHEN and CDR2 SYDVKM. This CDR3 comprises 14 residues. Here the CDR3 DNA reads TGTGCCAGCAGTTTAACCGGAGCGAACACTGAAGCTTTCTTT. Amino acid sequence: CASSLTGANTEAFF.

This chain connects TRBV7-9 to TRBJ1-1; tentative D call: TRBD1 (6 bases). Trimming pared 4 bases from V and 3 bases from J, leaving 15 bases between. In germline, CDR1 is SEHNR, CDR2 FQNEAQ (reference sequence). This CDR3 is 15 amino acids long. CDR3 protein: CASSSAGGGYTEAFF. The CDR3 bases are TGTGCCAGCAGCTCCGCGGGGGGCGGGTACACTGAAGCTTTCTTT.

The chain recombines TRBV6-5 with TRBJ2-7, with 10 bases that match TRBD1. This CDR3 contains 15 residues. V lost 2 bases to trimming and J lost 5 bases; unmatched junction nucleotides: 6. Germline V gives CDR1 MNHEY, CDR2 SVGAGI. The CDR3 loop reads CASSYAGQGINEQYF. In DNA form, the CDR3 reads TGTGCCAGCAGTTACGCGGGACAGGGGATAAACGAGCAGTACTTC.

The chain employs TRBV2 and TRBJ2-3; 7 bases align to TRBD2. The CDR3 spans 13 residues. V was pared by 8 bases and J by 4 bases, with 6 bases of the junction left unmatched. The V gene's germline CDR1 is SNHLY and CDR2 FYNNEI. CDR3 amino acids: CASRAGRADTQYF. CDR3 in DNA: TGTGCCAGCCGGGCAGGGAGGGCAGATACGCAGTATTTT.

This rearrangement joins TRBV19 to TRBJ2-7; perhaps TRBD2 as D (5 bases). Looked up from germline, CDR1 is LNHDA and CDR2 is SQIVND (reference sequence). V lost 0 bases and J 4 bases, leaving 7 bases between the germline ends. This CDR3 is built from 13 residues. The CDR3 here is CASSIEPGYEQYF. CDR3 in DNA: TGTGCCAGTAGTATAGAACCGGGGTACGAGCAGTACTTC.

V is TRBV6-5 and J is TRBJ1-1; no clear D. Between the trimmed V and J ends, which lost 0 bases and 2 bases, there was a span of 10 bases. Germline CDR1 MNHEY, CDR2 SVGAGI. The CDR3 has 15 amino acids. The CDR3 is CASSYSGRSNTEAFF. CDR3 in DNA: TGTGCCAGCAGTTACTCTGGCAGGTCTAACACTGAAGCTTTCTTT.

The chain uses TRBV12-3 or TRBV12-4 and TRBJ2-7, with 8 bases identical to TRBD1. With V trimmed by 8 bases and J by 1 base, 4 bases remained unmatched. The CDR3 is 13 residues long. The CDR3 sequence: CASGDRISYEQYF. The CDR3 DNA reads as TGTGCCAGCGGGGACAGGATTTCCTACGAGCAGTACTTC.

The J gene is TRBJ2-7, the V gene TRBV5-1; no clear D gene. The CDR3 is made up of 13 amino acids. Germline CDR1 SGHRS, CDR2 YFSETQ. The germline V and J ends were trimmed by 0 bases and 4 bases, with 8 bases remaining between them. This chain's CDR3 is CASSLVHGYEQYF. The CDR3 nucleotides read TGCGCCAGCAGCTTGGTGCACGGGTACGAGCAGTACTTC.

The rearrangement uses TRBV6-2 or TRBV6-3 and TRBJ2-1; TRBD2 matches at 9 bases. The germline V gene has CDR1 MNHEY and CDR2 SVGEGT. CDR3 length equals 15 residues. V was pared by 6 bases and J by 6 bases, with 9 bases of the junction left unmatched. CDR3 DNA sequence: TGTGCCAGCAGCCTCGGACTAGCGTACGGCAATGAGCAGTTCTTC. Translation: CASSLGLAYGNEQFF.

V gene TRBV7-8 combines with J gene TRBJ2-7, with 8 positions matching TRBD1. V was pared by 8 bases and J by 3 bases, with 9 bases of the junction left unmatched. Looked up from germline, CDR1 is SGHVS and CDR2 is FQNEAQ. This CDR3 is 14 amino acids long. In nucleotides, the CDR3 is TGTGCCAGCTTTTCCGGGACAGGTCACTACGAGCAGTACTTC. It specifies CASFSGTGHYEQYF.

The gene calls are TRBV7-3 and TRBJ2-5; 11 bases are a match to TRBD2. Germline V gene sequence: CDR1 SGHTA, CDR2 FQGTGA. The junction had 6 bases not matched to a gene; V was cut back by 2 bases and J by 4 bases. This CDR3 has 16 amino acids. The CDR3 sequence: CASSLGLAGGSETQYF. Written as DNA, the CDR3 is TGTGCCAGCAGCTTAGGATTAGCGGGAGGGTCAGAGACCCAGTACTTC.

The chain uses TRBV19 and TRBJ1-1, with 11 bases lining up with TRBD1. V was clipped by 10 bases and J by 4 bases; unmatched bases: 17. There are 17 residues in the CDR3. Per germline, CDR1 LNHDA and CDR2 SQIVND (reference sequence). As DNA, the CDR3 is TGTGCCAAAGAAGAGGTGGGACAGGGGGAGATACTCACTGAAGCTTTCTTT. As protein: CAKEEVGQGEILTEAFF.

V usage is TRBV28 and J usage is TRBJ2-7; 10 bases fit TRBD1. The CDR3 consists of 14 residues. V shed 5 bases, J shed 3 bases, and the junction held 4 bases outside the gene matches. The germline CDR1 and CDR2 sequences are MDHEN and SYDVKM. The CDR3 nucleotides read TGTGCCAGCAGTGTGGGGGACAGGGGCTACGAGCAGTACTTC. Its protein is CASSVGDRGYEQYF.

The rearrangement links TRBV18 to TRBJ1-5, with 8 bases matching TRBD1. Germline loops: CDR1 KGHSH, CDR2 LQKENI. The CDR3 totals 16 residues. The J segment lost 5 bases and the V segment lost 2 bases, leaving 8 bases of the junction unmatched. DNA of the CDR3: TGTGCCAGCTCACCATACGCGACAGGGGTCGATCAGCCCCAGCATTTT. Translated: CASSPYATGVDQPQHF.

The V gene is TRBV6-5, the J gene TRBJ2-7; 10 bases match TRBD1. The CDR3 is made up of 14 amino acids. Germline V gene sequence: CDR1 MNHEY, CDR2 SVGAGI. Trimming cost V 6 bases and J 7 bases; bases outside gene matches: 9. CDR3 sequence reads: CASRRGTGDGEQYF. The CDR3 DNA sequence: TGTGCCAGCAGACGAGGGACAGGGGATGGAGAGCAGTACTTC.